Reported below is one T cell receptor beta chain. What it binds is unknown. These data originate in a study of response to subunit inactivated influenza vaccine. Study-wide results and caveats: Each seasonal flu vaccination may recruit only limited new T cells, authors suggested.

This CDR3 comprises 16 residues. Germline V lookup: CDR1 MDHEN, CDR2 SYDVKM. V was pared by 3 bases and J by 5 bases, with 3 bases of the junction left unmatched. TCRdb re-called the RT-PCR reads with MiXCR, one entry per CDR3 protein. The sample carries fewer than 550,000 distinct CDR3 sequences, about 25% recorded once. The TCR sequence derives from a man aged 50 to 60 who received an inactivated influenza vaccine. V and J are TRBV28 and TRBJ1-6; 11 nucleotides line up with TRBD1. Specimen: CD4+ T cells sorted from PBMCs, collected more than 4 days after vaccination. The CDR3 bases are TGTGCCAGCAGTTTCTGGGACAGGGGGGATAATTCACCCCTCCACTTT. Amino acids: CASSFWDRGDNSPLHF.